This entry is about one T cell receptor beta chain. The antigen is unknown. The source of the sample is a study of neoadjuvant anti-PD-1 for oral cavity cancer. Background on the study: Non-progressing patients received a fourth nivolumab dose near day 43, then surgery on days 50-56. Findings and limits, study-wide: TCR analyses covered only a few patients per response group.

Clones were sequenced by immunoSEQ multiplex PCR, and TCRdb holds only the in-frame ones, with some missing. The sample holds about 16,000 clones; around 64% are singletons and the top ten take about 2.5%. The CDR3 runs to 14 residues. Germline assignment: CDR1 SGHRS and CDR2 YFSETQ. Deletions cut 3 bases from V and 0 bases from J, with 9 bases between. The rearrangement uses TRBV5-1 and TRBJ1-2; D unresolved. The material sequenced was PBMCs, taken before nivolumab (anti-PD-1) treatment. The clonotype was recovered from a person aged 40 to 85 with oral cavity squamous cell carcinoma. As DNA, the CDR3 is TGCGCCAGCAGCTCCGGGTCATCTAACTATGGCTACACCTTC. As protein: CASSSGSSNYGYTF.